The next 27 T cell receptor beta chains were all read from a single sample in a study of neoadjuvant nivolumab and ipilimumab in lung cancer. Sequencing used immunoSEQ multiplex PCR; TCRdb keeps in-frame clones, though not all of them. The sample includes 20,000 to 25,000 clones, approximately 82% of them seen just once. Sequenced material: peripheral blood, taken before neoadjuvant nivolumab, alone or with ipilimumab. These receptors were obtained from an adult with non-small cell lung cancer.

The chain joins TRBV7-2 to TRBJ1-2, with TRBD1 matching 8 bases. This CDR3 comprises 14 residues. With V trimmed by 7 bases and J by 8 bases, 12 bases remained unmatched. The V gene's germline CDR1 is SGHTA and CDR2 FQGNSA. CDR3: CASTPTGVRGGYTF. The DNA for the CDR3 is TGTGCCAGCACCCCGACAGGGGTGAGGGGAGGCTACACCTTC.

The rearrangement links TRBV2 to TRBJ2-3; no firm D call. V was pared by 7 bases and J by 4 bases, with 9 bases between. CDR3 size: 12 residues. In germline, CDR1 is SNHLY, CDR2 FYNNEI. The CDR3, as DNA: TGTGCCAGCAAGGATCGAGCAGATACGCAGTATTTT. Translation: CASKDRADTQYF.

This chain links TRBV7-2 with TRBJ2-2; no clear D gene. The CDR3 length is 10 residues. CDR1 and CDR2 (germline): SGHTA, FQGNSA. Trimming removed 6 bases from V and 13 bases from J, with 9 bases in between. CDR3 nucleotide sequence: TGTGCCAGCAGACCGGATGGGCTGTTTTTT. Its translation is CASRPDGLFF. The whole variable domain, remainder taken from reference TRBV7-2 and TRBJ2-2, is GAGVSQSPSNKVTEKGKDVELRCDPISGHTALYWYRQSLGQGLEFLIYFQGNSAPDKSGLPSDRFSAERTGGSVSTLTIQRTQQEDSAVYLCASRPDGLFFGEGSRLTVL.

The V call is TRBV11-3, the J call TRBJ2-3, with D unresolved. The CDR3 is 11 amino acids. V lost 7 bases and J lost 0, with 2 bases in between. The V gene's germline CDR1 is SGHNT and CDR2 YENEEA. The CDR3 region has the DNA TGTGCCAGCACTAGCACAGATACGCAGTATTTT. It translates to CASTSTDTQYF. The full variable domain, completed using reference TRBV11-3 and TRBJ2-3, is EAGVVQSPRYKIIEKKQPVAFWCNPISGHNTLYWYLQNLGQGPELLIRYENEEAVDDSQLPKDRFSAERLKGVDSTLKIQPAELGDSAVYLCASTSTDTQYFGPGTRLTVL.

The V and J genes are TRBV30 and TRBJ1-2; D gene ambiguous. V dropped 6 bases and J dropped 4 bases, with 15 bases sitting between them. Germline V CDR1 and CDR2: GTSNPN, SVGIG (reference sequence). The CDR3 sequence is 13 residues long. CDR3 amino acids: CACSQIQRYGYTF. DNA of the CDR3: TGTGCCTGCTCCCAAATCCAACGCTATGGCTACACCTTC.

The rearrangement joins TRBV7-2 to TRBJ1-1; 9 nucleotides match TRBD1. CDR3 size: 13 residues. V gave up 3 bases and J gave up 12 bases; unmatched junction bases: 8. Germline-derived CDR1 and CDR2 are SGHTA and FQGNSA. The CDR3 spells CASSFGGTGWTFF. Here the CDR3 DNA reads TGTGCCAGCAGCTTCGGTGGGACAGGGTGGACTTTCTTT.

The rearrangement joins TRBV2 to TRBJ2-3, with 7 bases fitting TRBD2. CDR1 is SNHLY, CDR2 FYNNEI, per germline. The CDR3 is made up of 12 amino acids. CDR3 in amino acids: CAFGGGTDTQYF. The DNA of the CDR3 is TGTGCTTTTGGGGGAGGGACAGATACGCAGTATTTT. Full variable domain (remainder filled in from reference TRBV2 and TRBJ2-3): EPEVTQTPSHQVTQMGQEVILRCVPISNHLYFYWYRQILGQKVEFLVSFYNNEISEKSEIFDDQFSVERPDGSNFTLKIRSTKLEDSAMYFCAFGGGTDTQYFGPGTRLTVL.

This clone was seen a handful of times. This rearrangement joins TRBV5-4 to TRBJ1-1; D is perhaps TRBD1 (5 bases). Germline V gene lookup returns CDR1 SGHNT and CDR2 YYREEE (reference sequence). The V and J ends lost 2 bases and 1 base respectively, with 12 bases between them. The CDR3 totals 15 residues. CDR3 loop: CASSLRQTGNTEAFF. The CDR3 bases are TGTGCCAGCAGCTTAAGACAGACCGGGAACACTGAAGCTTTCTTT.

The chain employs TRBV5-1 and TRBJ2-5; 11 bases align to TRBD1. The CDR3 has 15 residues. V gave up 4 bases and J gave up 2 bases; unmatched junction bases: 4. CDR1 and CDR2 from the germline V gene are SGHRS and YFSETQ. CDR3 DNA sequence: TGCGCCAGCAGCCCTAGGGACAGGGGGCAAGAGACCCAGTACTTC. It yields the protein CASSPRDRGQETQYF. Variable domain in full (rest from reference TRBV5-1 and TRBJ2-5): KAGVTQTPRYLIKTRGQQVTLSCSPISGHRSVSWYQQTPGQGLQFLFEYFSETQRNKGNFPGRFSGRQFSNSRSEMNVSTLELGDSALYLCASSPRDRGQETQYFGPGTRLLVL.

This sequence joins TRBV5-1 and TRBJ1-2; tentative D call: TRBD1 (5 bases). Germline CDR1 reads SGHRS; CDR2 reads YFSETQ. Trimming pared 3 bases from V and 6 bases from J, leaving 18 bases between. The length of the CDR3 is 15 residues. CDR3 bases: TGCGCCAGCAGCTGGGACGGGCGTAGGTTTGATGGCTACACCTTC. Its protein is CASSWDGRRFDGYTF.

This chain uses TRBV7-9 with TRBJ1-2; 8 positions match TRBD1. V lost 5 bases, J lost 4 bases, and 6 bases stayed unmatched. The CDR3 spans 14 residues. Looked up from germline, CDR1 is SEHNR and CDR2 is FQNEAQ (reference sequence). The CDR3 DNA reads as TGTGCCAGCAGCAACCGACAGGGGAGCTATGGCTACACCTTC. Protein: CASSNRQGSYGYTF.

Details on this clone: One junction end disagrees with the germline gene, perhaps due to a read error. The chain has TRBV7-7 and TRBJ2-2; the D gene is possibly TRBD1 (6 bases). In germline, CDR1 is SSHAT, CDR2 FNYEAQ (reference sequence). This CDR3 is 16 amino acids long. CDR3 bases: TGTGCTAGCAGCTCCTTGGGACACGCGAACACCGGGGAGCTGTTTTTT. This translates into CASSSLGHANTGELFF.

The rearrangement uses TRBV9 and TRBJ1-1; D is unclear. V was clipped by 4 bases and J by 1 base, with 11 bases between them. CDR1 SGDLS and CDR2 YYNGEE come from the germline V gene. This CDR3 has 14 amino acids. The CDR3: CASSRSGGNTEAFF. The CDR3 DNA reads TGTGCCAGCAGCCGAAGCGGTGGGAACACTGAAGCTTTCTTT.

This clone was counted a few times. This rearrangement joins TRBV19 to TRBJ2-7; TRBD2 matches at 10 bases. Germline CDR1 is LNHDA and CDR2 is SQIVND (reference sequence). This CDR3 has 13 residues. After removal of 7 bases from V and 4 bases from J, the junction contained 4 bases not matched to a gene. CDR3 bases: TGTGCCAGTACGGCTAGCGGGAGTTACGAGCAGTACTTC. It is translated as CASTASGSYEQYF.

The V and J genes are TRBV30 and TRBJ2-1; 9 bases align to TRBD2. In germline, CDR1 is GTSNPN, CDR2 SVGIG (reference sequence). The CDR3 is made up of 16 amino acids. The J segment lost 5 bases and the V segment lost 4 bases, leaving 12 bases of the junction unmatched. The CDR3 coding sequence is TGTGCCTGGAATATGGGGTCTGGACTAGCGAACAATGAGCAGTTCTTC. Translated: CAWNMGSGLANNEQFF.

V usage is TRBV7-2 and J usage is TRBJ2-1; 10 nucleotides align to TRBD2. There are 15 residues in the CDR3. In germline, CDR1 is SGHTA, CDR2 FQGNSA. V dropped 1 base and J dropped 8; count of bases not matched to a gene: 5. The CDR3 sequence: CASSLGLAGAYEQFF. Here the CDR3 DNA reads TGTGCCAGCAGCTTAGGGCTAGCGGGAGCCTATGAGCAGTTCTTC.

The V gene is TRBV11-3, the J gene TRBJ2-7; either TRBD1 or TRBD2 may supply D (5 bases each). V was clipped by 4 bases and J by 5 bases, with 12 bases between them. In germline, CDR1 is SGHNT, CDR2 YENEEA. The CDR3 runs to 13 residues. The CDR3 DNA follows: TGTGCCAGCAGCTCCACCTGGGGGAACGAGCAGTACTTC. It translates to CASSSTWGNEQYF.

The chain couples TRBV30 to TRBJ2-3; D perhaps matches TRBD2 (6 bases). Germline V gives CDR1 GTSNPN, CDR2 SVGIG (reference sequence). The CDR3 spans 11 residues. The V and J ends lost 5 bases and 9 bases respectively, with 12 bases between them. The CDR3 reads CAWALADTQYF. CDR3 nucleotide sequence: TGTGCCTGGGCACTAGCCGACACGCAGTATTTT.

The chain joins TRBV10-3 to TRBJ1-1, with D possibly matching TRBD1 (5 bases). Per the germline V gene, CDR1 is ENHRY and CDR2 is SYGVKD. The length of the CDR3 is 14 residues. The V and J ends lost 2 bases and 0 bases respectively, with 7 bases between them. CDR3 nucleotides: TGTGCCATCAGTGAGGGCAGGGTGAACACTGAAGCTTTCTTT. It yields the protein CAISEGRVNTEAFF.

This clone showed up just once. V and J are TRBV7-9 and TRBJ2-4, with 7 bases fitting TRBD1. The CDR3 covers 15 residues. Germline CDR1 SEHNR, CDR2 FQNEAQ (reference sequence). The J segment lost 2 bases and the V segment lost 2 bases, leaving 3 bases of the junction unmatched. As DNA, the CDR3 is TGTGCCAGCAGCTTAAGGGGGCTGTCCAAAAACATTCAGTACTTC. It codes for CASSLRGLSKNIQYF.

The CDR3 spells CASSLSGRARRQFF. The CDR3 DNA follows: TGTGCCAGCAGCTTAAGCGGGAGGGCCAGGAGACAGTTCTTC. J is TRBJ2-1 and V is TRBV7-3; 9 bases fit TRBD2. The CDR3 is made up of 14 amino acids. In germline, CDR1 is SGHTA, CDR2 FQGTGA. The trim removed 1 base at V and 13 bases at J, leaving 8 bases unmatched. The whole variable domain, filled in from reference TRBV7-3 and TRBJ2-1, reads GAGVSQTPSNKVTEKGKYVELRCDPISGHTALYWYRQSLGQGPEFLIYFQGTGAADDSGLPNDRFFAVRPEGSVSTLKIQRTERGDSAVYLCASSLSGRARRQFFGPGTRLTVL.

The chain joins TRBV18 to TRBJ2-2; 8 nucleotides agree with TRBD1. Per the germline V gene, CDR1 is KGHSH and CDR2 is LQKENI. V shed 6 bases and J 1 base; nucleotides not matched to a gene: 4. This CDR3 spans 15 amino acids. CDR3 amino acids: CASSRGQENTGELFF. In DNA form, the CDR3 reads TGTGCCAGCTCGCGGGGACAGGAGAACACCGGGGAGCTGTTTTTT.

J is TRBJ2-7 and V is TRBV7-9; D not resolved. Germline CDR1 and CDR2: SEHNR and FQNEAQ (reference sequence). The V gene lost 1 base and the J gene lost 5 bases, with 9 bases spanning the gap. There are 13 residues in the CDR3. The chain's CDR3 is CASSLVPSNEQYF. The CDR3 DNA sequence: TGTGCCAGCAGCTTAGTCCCTAGTAACGAGCAGTACTTC.

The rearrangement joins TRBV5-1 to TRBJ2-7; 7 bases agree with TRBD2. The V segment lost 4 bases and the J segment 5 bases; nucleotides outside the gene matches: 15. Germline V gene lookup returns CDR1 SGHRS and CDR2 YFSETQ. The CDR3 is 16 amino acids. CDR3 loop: CASSGGVPGVPNEQYF. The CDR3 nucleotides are TGCGCCAGCAGCGGGGGGGTGCCGGGAGTACCCAACGAGCAGTACTTC.

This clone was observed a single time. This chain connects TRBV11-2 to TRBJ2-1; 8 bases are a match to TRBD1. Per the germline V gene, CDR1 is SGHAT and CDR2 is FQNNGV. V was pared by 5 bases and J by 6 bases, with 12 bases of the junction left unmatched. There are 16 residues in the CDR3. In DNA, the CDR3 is TGTGCCAGCAGCCTAGTCGGAACCACAGGGGGCAATGAGCAGTTCTTC. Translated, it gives CASSLVGTTGGNEQFF.

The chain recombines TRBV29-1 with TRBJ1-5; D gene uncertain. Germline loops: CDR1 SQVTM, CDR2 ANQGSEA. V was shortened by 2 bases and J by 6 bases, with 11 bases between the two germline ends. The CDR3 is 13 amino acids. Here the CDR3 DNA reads TGCAGCGTTGAATATGGAGAGGGTCAGCCCCAGCATTTT. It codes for CSVEYGEGQPQHF.

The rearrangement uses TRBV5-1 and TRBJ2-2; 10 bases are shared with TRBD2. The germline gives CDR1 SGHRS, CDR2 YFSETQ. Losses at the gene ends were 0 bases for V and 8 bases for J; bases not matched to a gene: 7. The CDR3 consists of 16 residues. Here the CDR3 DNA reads TGCGCCAGCAGCTTGGGGCCCGGACTAGCGGTTGGGGAGCTGTTTTTT. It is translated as CASSLGPGLAVGELFF.